These 28 T cell receptor beta chains came from one sample sequenced in a study of blood T cell repertoires in COVID-19. The protocol was immunoSEQ multiplex PCR, while the TCRdb copy is restricted to in-frame clones and leaves out a portion. The profile shows some 200,000 clones, around 82% of them singletons. Sample: peripheral blood. Source of these receptors: a woman in her 70s with acute or convalescent COVID-19.

The rearrangement uses TRBV30 and TRBJ2-3, with a weak D call TRBD1 (7 bases). Trimming removed 2 bases from V and 0 bases from J, with 15 bases in between. The CDR3 totals 16 residues. Germline assignment: CDR1 GTSNPN and CDR2 SVGIG (reference sequence). The CDR3 DNA reads as TGTGCCTGGAGTATTCTGACAGGGACTAGCACAGATACGCAGTATTTT. It yields the protein CAWSILTGTSTDTQYF.

This sequence joins TRBV2 and TRBJ2-3; the match to TRBD2 covers 8 bases. This CDR3 is 15 amino acids long. V shed 6 bases, J shed 2 bases, and the junction held 7 bases outside the gene matches. The germline V gene has CDR1 SNHLY and CDR2 FYNNEI. Here the CDR3 DNA reads TGTGCCAGCAGCTGGGACGGGGGGGCCACAGATACGCAGTATTTT. It yields the protein CASSWDGGATDTQYF.

V usage is TRBV30 and J usage is TRBJ2-3; 9 bases line up with TRBD1. The germline gives CDR1 GTSNPN, CDR2 SVGIG (reference sequence). Trimming cost V 5 bases and J 2 bases; bases outside gene matches: 8. The CDR3 is 15 residues long. CDR3 in amino acids: CAWQGTGMFTDTQYF. The CDR3 coding sequence is TGTGCCTGGCAGGGGACAGGGATGTTCACAGATACGCAGTATTTT.

J is TRBJ1-6 and V is TRBV27; TRBD1 aligns across 7 bases. The V gene end was trimmed by 7 bases and the J gene end by 8 bases; junction bases not matched to a gene: 17. CDR3 size: 17 residues. CDR1 MNHEY and CDR2 SMNVEV come from the germline V gene (reference sequence). The CDR3 nucleotides read TGTGCCAGCAATGACAGGGCCGCAGGGGAGTACGATTCACCCCTCCACTTT. Translation: CASNDRAAGEYDSPLHF.

The chain recombines TRBV6-4 with TRBJ2-1, with D possibly matching TRBD2 (7 bases). Trimming left V 0 bases short and J 6 bases short, with 12 bases between. Germline V gene data show CDR1 as MRHNA and CDR2 as SNTAGT. The CDR3 extends over 15 amino acids. In DNA, the CDR3 is TGTGCCAGCAGTGACTCGAGGGGGGGTATCAATGAGCAGTTCTTC. It yields the protein CASSDSRGGINEQFF.

CDR3 nucleotides: TGTGCCAGCAAAACAGATCCTGACACTGAAGCTTTCTTT. The encoded protein is CASKTDPDTEAFF. V and J are TRBV2 and TRBJ1-1; D remains ambiguous. CDR3 size: 13 residues. With 7 bases removed from V and 3 bases from J, the gap between germline ends came to 12 bases. Germline V gives CDR1 SNHLY, CDR2 FYNNEI.

The chain uses TRBV12-3 or TRBV12-4 and TRBJ1-2; D gene unclear. The CDR3 runs to 11 residues. Trimming cost V 1 base and J 14 bases, with 11 bases left between them. CDR3 amino acids: CASSLVGGKTF. In DNA, the CDR3 is TGTGCCAGCAGTTTAGTCGGCGGGAAGACCTTC.

The rearrangement joins TRBV30 to TRBJ2-5; 7 bases align to TRBD2. The CDR3 covers 13 residues. Looked up from germline, CDR1 is GTSNPN and CDR2 is SVGIG (reference sequence). The CDR3 nucleotides are TGTGCTGGCTCTGGACTAGTGGGAGAGACCCAGTACTTC. This codes for CAGSGLVGETQYF.

V usage is TRBV18 and J usage is TRBJ2-5; D may be TRBD2 (6 bases). Germline CDR1 KGHSH, CDR2 LQKENI. V gave up 3 bases and J gave up 4 bases, with 9 bases separating them. The CDR3 extends over 13 amino acids. The CDR3 reads CASSPDGGETQYF. In DNA form, the CDR3 reads TGTGCCAGCTCACCCGACGGGGGAGAGACCCAGTACTTC.

The gene calls are TRBV6-2 or TRBV6-3 and TRBJ1-4, with 11 bases identical to TRBD1. Per germline, CDR1 MNHEY and CDR2 SVGEGT. With 5 bases clipped from V and 5 bases from J, the junction kept 4 bases outside the gene matches. CDR3 size: 15 residues. The CDR3 region has the DNA TGTGCCAGCAGTCGCGGGACAGGGGGGAATGAAAAACTGTTTTTT. This sequence encodes CASSRGTGGNEKLFF.

The chain joins TRBV27 to TRBJ2-3; D not certain. V lost 3 bases and J lost 1, with 14 bases in between. Germline CDR1 reads MNHEY; CDR2 reads SMNVEV (reference sequence). This CDR3 contains 16 residues. The DNA of the CDR3 is TGTGCCAGCAGTTTCCAAGGCGGCCTGGGCACAGATACGCAGTATTTT. Translated, it gives CASSFQGGLGTDTQYF.

The gene calls are TRBV18 and TRBJ2-7; D is possibly TRBD2 (5 bases). V lost 1 base to trimming and J lost 4 bases, with 8 bases between them. The CDR3 has 13 residues. From germline, CDR1 is KGHSH and CDR2 LQKENI. The CDR3 nucleotides read TGTGCCAGCTCACCACGCGAGGGTTACGAGCAGTACTTC. Protein product: CASSPREGYEQYF.

J is TRBJ2-1 and V is TRBV12-3 or TRBV12-4; D is unresolved. Trimming removed 1 base from V and 5 bases from J, with 3 bases in between. This CDR3 region has 12 residues. CDR3 amino acids: CASSLDNNEQFF. The CDR3 DNA reads as TGTGCCAGCAGTTTAGACAACAATGAGCAGTTCTTC.

The rearrangement joins TRBV30 to TRBJ2-3; the match to TRBD1 covers 9 bases. The assigned J gene may be wrong: the sequence end matches TRBJ1-5 better. The CDR3 is 19 residues long. Looked up from germline, CDR1 is GTSNPN and CDR2 is SVGIG (reference sequence). CDR3 nucleotide sequence: TGTGCCTGCCACGCGTGGGGACAGGGCGAAAACATCGGACCAGATACGCAGCATTTT. This encodes CACHAWGQGENIGPDTQHF.

The gene calls are TRBV7-2 and TRBJ1-3; TRBD1 matches 10 bases. Germline CDR1 SGHTA, CDR2 FQGNSA. V lost 1 base, J lost 6 bases, and 3 bases stayed unmatched. CDR3 length: 15 residues. The CDR3 region is CASSLGGQGINTIYF. In DNA form, the CDR3 reads TGTGCCAGCAGCTTAGGGGGACAGGGGATAAACACCATATATTTT.

This clone was seen once. The chain is built from TRBV10-3 and TRBJ2-3, with a tentative D call TRBD1 (6 bases). The CDR3 contains 16 residues. CDR1 ENHRY and CDR2 SYGVKD come from the germline V gene. The V end lost 2 bases, the J end lost 1 base, and 13 bases lay between the germline ends. The CDR3 reads CAISEPPDRRTDTQYF. Here the CDR3 DNA reads TGTGCCATCAGTGAGCCCCCAGACAGGCGCACAGATACGCAGTATTTT.

The rearrangement uses TRBV6-5 and TRBJ1-1, with D perhaps TRBD1 (6 bases). V shed 6 bases and J shed 5 bases, with 19 bases lying between them. The germline V gene has CDR1 MNHEY and CDR2 SVGAGI. The CDR3 extends over 15 amino acids. CDR3 sequence: CASRVAGGAGTEAFF. The DNA of the CDR3 is TGTGCCAGCAGAGTGGCGGGGGGCGCGGGTACTGAAGCTTTCTTT.

This clone was found a few times. The chain is built from TRBV7-2 and TRBJ2-5; perhaps TRBD2 as D (5 bases). This CDR3 region has 11 residues. Germline CDR1 is SGHTA and CDR2 is FQGNSA. V was clipped by 6 bases and J by 5 bases, with 7 bases between them. The CDR3 protein is CASRDSETQYF. DNA for the CDR3: TGTGCCAGCAGGGACTCGGAGACCCAGTACTTC.

The chain combines TRBV11-2 with TRBJ2-7; D unresolved. Trimming pared 2 bases from V and 2 bases from J, leaving 4 bases between. This CDR3 spans 12 amino acids. Looked up from germline, CDR1 is SGHAT and CDR2 is FQNNGV. CDR3 coding DNA: TGTGCCAGCAGCTTACTCCCCTACGAGCAGTACTTC. It yields the protein CASSLLPYEQYF. The full variable domain, rest sourced from reference TRBV11-2 and TRBJ2-7, is EAGVAQSPRYKIIEKRQSVAFWCNPISGHATLYWYQQILGQGPKLLIQFQNNGVVDDSQLPKDRFSAERLKGVDSTLKIQPAKLEDSAVYLCASSLLPYEQYFGPGTRLTVT.

The V and J genes are TRBV5-1 and TRBJ2-2; 7 bases map to TRBD2. The V and J ends lost 1 base and 3 bases, in that order; junction bases with no gene match: 6. The CDR3 is 16 residues long. Germline assignment: CDR1 SGHRS and CDR2 YFSETQ. The CDR3 protein is CASSLTASGDTGELFF. In DNA form, the CDR3 reads TGCGCCAGCAGCTTGACGGCTAGCGGAGACACCGGGGAGCTGTTTTTT.

The chain uses TRBV2 and TRBJ2-3; 8 bases fit TRBD2. The CDR3 sequence is 14 residues long. CDR1 and CDR2 from the germline V gene are SNHLY and FYNNEI. The trim removed 9 bases at V and 1 base at J, leaving 6 bases unmatched. The CDR3 DNA reads TGTGCCAGATCGGGGGGGGAAGGCACAGATACGCAGTATTTT. Translating gives CARSGGEGTDTQYF. The entire variable domain, with the rest obtained from reference TRBV2 and TRBJ2-3, is as follows: EPEVTQTPSHQVTQMGQEVILRCVPISNHLYFYWYRQILGQKVEFLVSFYNNEISEKSEIFDDQFSVERPDGSNFTLKIRSTKLEDSAMYFCARSGGEGTDTQYFGPGTRLTVL.

The CDR3 bases are TGTGCCAGCAGTCTCCGGGGGTTTGTGAACACTGAAGCTTTCTTT. This gives the protein CASSLRGFVNTEAFF. This rearrangement joins TRBV6-5 to TRBJ1-1; TRBD1 is a possible D gene (5 bases). Germline CDR1 and CDR2: MNHEY and SVGAGI. CDR3 length: 15 residues. Trimming stripped 5 bases from V and 0 bases from J, with 13 bases between.

The V and J genes are TRBV21-1 and TRBJ2-7; TRBD2 was called by the table and not checked on the DNA. TRBV21-1 is given as a pseudogene. The CDR3 extends over 14 amino acids. The CDR3 reads CASRWIAGRDEQYV. The CDR3 nucleotides read TGTGCCAGCAGATGGATAGCAGGGAGGGACGAGCAGTACGTC.

The chain carries TRBV7-8 and TRBJ1-2; D not certain. CDR1 and CDR2 (germline): SGHVS, FQNEAQ. CDR3 length equals 14 residues. Trimming pared 0 bases from V and 0 bases from J, leaving 5 bases between. The CDR3 loop is CASSLARSNYGYTF. As DNA, the CDR3 is TGTGCCAGCAGCTTAGCGCGTTCTAACTATGGCTACACCTTC.

The genes are TRBV6-5 and TRBJ2-1, with D perhaps TRBD2 (5 bases). CDR1 is MNHEY, CDR2 SVGAGI, per germline. The CDR3 is 14 residues long. V dropped 7 bases and J dropped 13 bases, with 23 bases sitting between them. The CDR3 here is CASTTNPTRTPQFF. DNA for the CDR3: TGTGCCAGCACCACGAATCCCACTAGAACTCCACAGTTCTTC.

CDR3 residues: CASSLRDREPTGELFF. The CDR3 DNA reads as TGTGCCAGCAGTCTACGGGACAGGGAGCCCACCGGGGAGCTGTTTTTT. The V and J genes are TRBV25-1 and TRBJ2-2; 9 bases map to TRBD1. V was pared by 5 bases and J by 4 bases, with 8 bases of the junction left unmatched. Germline-derived CDR1 and CDR2 are MGHDK and SYGVNS. This CDR3 has 16 amino acids.

The chain links TRBV19 to TRBJ2-7, with D possibly being TRBD2 (6 bases). The germline V gene has CDR1 LNHDA and CDR2 SQIVND (reference sequence). This CDR3 has 15 amino acids. Trimming removed 3 bases at V and 0 bases at J, with 12 bases between. The CDR3 nucleotides read TGTGCCAGTAGTATGGAGGGGTCGAGCTCCTACGAGCAGTACTTC. Protein sequence: CASSMEGSSSYEQYF.

The J gene is TRBJ1-4, the V gene TRBV6-5; weak D call: TRBD1 (5 bases). The CDR3 covers 15 residues. Trimming took 6 bases from V and 0 from J, leaving 11 bases between them. Germline loops: CDR1 MNHEY, CDR2 SVGAGI. Here the CDR3 DNA reads TGTGCCAGCAGGCGTGACAGTTCAACTAATGAAAAACTGTTTTTT. Residues: CASRRDSSTNEKLFF.